What follows is one T cell receptor (beta chain) and its context. Assay: immunoSEQ multiplex PCR; the TCRdb copy retains only in-frame clones and omits some. In the table there are 200,000 to 250,000 clones, approximately 83% of which are singletons. CDR3 size: 12 residues. The germline V and J ends were trimmed by 7 bases and 7 bases, with 14 bases remaining between them. The germline V gene encodes CDR1 SGHDN and CDR2 FVKESK. Across under 25 US areas, participants ranged in age from about 18 to 90 years. Recovered Cohort 3 donors showed two negative PCRs, clearance, or symptom resolution. These data originate in a study of blood T cell repertoires in COVID-19. Study information: Specimens from acute and convalescent COVID-19 originated in the United States, Italy and Spain.

The specimen was PBMCs or T cells enriched from blood (not recorded which). This chain links TRBV14 with TRBJ2-7, with D perhaps matching TRBD1 (6 bases). The receptor comes from a woman in her sixties or seventies who had recovered from COVID-19. CDR3 protein: CASKQQGTEQYF. CDR3 sequence (DNA): TGTGCCAGCAAACAACAGGGAACGGAGCAGTACTTC.